What follows are 27 T cell receptor beta chains derived from one specimen sequenced in a study of beta chain features in type 1 diabetes. The authors reverse transcribed all of the isolated RNA, so sequencing captured expressed TCRB transcripts. Measured with immunoSEQ multiplex PCR; TCRdb has only the in-frame clones, and not every one. This sample has some 200,000 clones, with around 9.9% found just once. The sequenced sample consisted of central memory CD4+ T cells from blood. The receptors here all came from a man between 18 and 35 years old in good health.

This clone was picked up a small number of times. The J gene is TRBJ2-7, the V gene TRBV29-1, with D possibly being TRBD1 or TRBD2 (5 bases each). Germline V gene data show CDR1 as SQVTM and CDR2 as ANQGSEA. The germline V and J ends were trimmed by 4 bases and 2 bases, with 12 bases remaining between them. The CDR3 runs 13 residues. CDR3 bases: TGCAGCGTTGGGGACGGGAAAACCTACGAGCAGTACTTC. This encodes CSVGDGKTYEQYF.

This clone was counted ten times or more. The V gene is TRBV4-3, the J gene TRBJ1-4, with D possibly matching TRBD1 (6 bases). From germline, CDR1 is LGHNA and CDR2 YSLEER. This CDR3 is 14 amino acids long. V lost 5 bases, J lost 3 bases, and 10 bases lay in between. CDR3 DNA: TGCGCCAGCAGCTTAGGGGGGTCTAATGAAAAACTGTTTTTT. It yields the protein CASSLGGSNEKLFF.

The table lists this clone with a few counts. The genes are TRBV29-1 and TRBJ2-3, with 7 nucleotides matching TRBD1. The CDR3 is 12 residues long. Trimming cost V 6 bases and J 7 bases; bases outside gene matches: 7. Looked up from germline, CDR1 is SQVTM and CDR2 is ANQGSEA. The CDR3 sequence: CSVVTGSNTQYF. The CDR3 nucleotides read TGCAGCGTGGTGACAGGGAGTAATACGCAGTATTTT.

This clone was seen repeatedly, ten times or more. V usage is TRBV7-2 and J usage is TRBJ2-7, with 7 bases matching TRBD2. This CDR3 is 14 amino acids long. Trimming removed 5 bases from V and 3 bases from J; junction bases left unmatched: 7. Germline V CDR1 and CDR2: SGHTA, FQGNSA. The DNA for the CDR3 is TGTGCCAGCAGCCCGCAAGCGGGATTCTACGAGCAGTACTTC. Translated: CASSPQAGFYEQYF.

This clone was recorded a few times. The rearrangement links TRBV15 to TRBJ1-3, with 7 bases fitting TRBD1. The CDR3 is 16 residues long. The trim removed 3 bases at V and 4 bases at J, leaving 9 bases unmatched. Germline V gene lookup returns CDR1 LNHNV and CDR2 YYDKDF (reference sequence). This chain's CDR3 is CATSRSHTGAGNTIYF. DNA for the CDR3: TGTGCCACCAGCAGGTCCCACACAGGGGCAGGAAACACCATATATTTT.

This clone was picked up many times. CDR3 in DNA: TGTGCCAGTCAAACCCTCGACAGAACCCATGAGCAGTTCTTC. Its translation: CASQTLDRTHEQFF. The chain uses TRBV18 and TRBJ2-1; TRBD1 might be the D (5 bases). The V and J ends lost 9 bases and 8 bases respectively, with 20 bases between them. The CDR3 covers 14 residues. Germline CDR1 KGHSH, CDR2 LQKENI.

This clone was seen only a few times. The genes are TRBV29-1 and TRBJ1-2, with D possibly matching TRBD1 (5 bases). With 3 bases removed from V and 8 bases from J, the gap between germline ends came to 19 bases. Germline CDR1 is SQVTM and CDR2 is ANQGSEA. The CDR3 is 14 residues long. The CDR3 DNA reads as TGCAGCGTTGAGGGGGGAGGCTCCCAGCGAGGCTACACCTTC. This sequence encodes CSVEGGGSQRGYTF.

This chain uses TRBV30 with TRBJ2-3; TRBD1 aligns across 7 bases. J lost 5 bases, V lost 5 bases, and 19 bases had no gene match. The CDR3 has 17 amino acids. CDR1 is GTSNPN and CDR2 is SVGIG in the germline V gene (reference sequence). CDR3 amino acids: CAWAHARGGAGKDTQYF. The CDR3 coding sequence is TGTGCCTGGGCCCATGCGAGAGGGGGCGCAGGTAAAGATACGCAGTATTTT.

At least ten counts were recorded for this clone. The chain carries TRBV6-1 and TRBJ2-1; TRBD2 matches at 9 bases. The V gene's germline CDR1 is MNHNS and CDR2 SASEGT. Losses at the gene ends were 7 bases for V and 11 bases for J; bases not matched to a gene: 12. The CDR3 totals 14 residues. In DNA, the CDR3 is TGTGCCAGCAACCCCCTGCGGCGGGAGGGGAAGCAGTTCTTC. Translating it yields CASNPLRREGKQFF.

This clone occurred a few times. The chain combines TRBV28 with TRBJ2-7, with TRBD2 matching 11 bases. The germline gives CDR1 MDHEN, CDR2 SYDVKM. The CDR3 consists of 17 residues. V dropped 2 bases and J dropped 2; count of bases not matched to a gene: 8. The CDR3 here is CASSLRIAGGSAYEQYF. The CDR3 DNA is TGTGCCAGCAGTTTAAGGATAGCGGGAGGGTCGGCCTACGAGCAGTACTTC. The variable domain in full, completed from reference TRBV28 and TRBJ2-7, reads DVKVTQSSRYLVKRTGEKVFLECVQDMDHENMFWYRQDPGLGLRLIYFSYDVKMKEKGDIPEGYSVSREKKERFSLILESASTNQTSMYLCASSLRIAGGSAYEQYFGPGTRLTVT.

This clone was found many times. For the CDR3, the DNA is TGTGCCAGCAGCTTAGAGGGCGGGGAGCTGTTTTTT. Translation gives CASSLEGGELFF. The chain couples TRBV7-8 to TRBJ2-2; D unclear. The CDR3 totals 12 residues. Looked up from germline, CDR1 is SGHVS and CDR2 is FQNEAQ. V gave up 1 base and J gave up 7 bases, with 4 bases separating them.

The chain is built from TRBV28 and TRBJ2-3, with a tentative D call TRBD1 (5 bases). In germline, CDR1 is MDHEN, CDR2 SYDVKM. This CDR3 has 15 amino acids. Trimming removed 6 bases from V and 2 bases from J, with 15 bases in between. CDR3 bases: TGTGCCAGCAGAGAAAGCCAGGGAAACACAGATACGCAGTATTTT. This codes for CASRESQGNTDTQYF.

This chain uses TRBV5-1 with TRBJ2-6; no reliable D call. Trimming pared 0 bases from V and 0 bases from J, leaving 13 bases between. The CDR3 totals 18 residues. In germline, CDR1 is SGHRS, CDR2 YFSETQ. The DNA for the CDR3 is TGCGCCAGCAGCTTGGTGGTCGCGCCGACCTCTGGGGCCAACGTCCTGACTTTC. Protein product: CASSLVVAPTSGANVLTF. Combining the CDR3 with reference TRBV5-1 and TRBJ2-6 gives the whole variable domain KAGVTQTPRYLIKTRGQQVTLSCSPISGHRSVSWYQQTPGQGLQFLFEYFSETQRNKGNFPGRFSGRQFSNSRSEMNVSTLELGDSALYLCASSLVVAPTSGANVLTFGAGSRLTVL.

J is TRBJ2-5 and V is TRBV30; a weak D match, TRBD1 (6 bases). The V gene's germline CDR1 is GTSNPN and CDR2 SVGIG (reference sequence). CDR3 size: 15 residues. The V end was cut by 0 bases, the J end by 1 base, with 12 bases between. CDR3 residues: CAWSVGGVLQETQYF. CDR3 nucleotides: TGTGCCTGGAGTGTAGGGGGAGTACTCCAAGAGACCCAGTACTTC.

Concerning this clone: Germline and junction disagree at one end, which may indicate a read error. The gene calls are TRBV28 and TRBJ2-4, with D possibly matching TRBD2 (6 bases). Looked up from germline, CDR1 is MDHEN and CDR2 is SYDVKM. The CDR3 runs 16 residues. For the CDR3, the DNA is TGTGCCAGCAGTGCGAACGGTGATGGACTAAAAAGCATTCAGTACTTC. Translating it yields CASSANGDGLKSIQYF.

CDR3 in DNA: TGTGCCAGCAGCTTGTTGCGTCTGTGGACTAGCGCTAGAAACATTCAGTACTTC. Protein sequence: CASSLLRLWTSARNIQYF. V and J are TRBV5-6 and TRBJ2-4; 9 bases line up with TRBD2. V shed 1 base, J shed 6 bases, and the junction held 14 bases outside the gene matches. This CDR3 region has 18 residues. Germline values: CDR1 SGHDT, CDR2 YYEEEE.

This clone has only a few counts. The genes are TRBV30 and TRBJ2-3, with TRBD1 as a possible D gene (6 bases). Germline assignment: CDR1 GTSNPN and CDR2 SVGIG (reference sequence). This CDR3 region has 17 residues. Trimming removed 5 bases at V and 1 base at J, with 22 bases between. CDR3 DNA: TGTGCCTGGGGTCCCGATTATACAGGGTGGGGCACAGATACGCAGTATTTT. Translation gives CAWGPDYTGWGTDTQYF. Full variable domain (remainder filled in from reference TRBV30 and TRBJ2-3): SQTIHQWPATLVQPVGSPLSLECTVEGTSNPNLYWYRQAAGRGLQLLFYSVGIGQISSEVPQNLSASRPQDRQFILSSKKLLLSDSGFYLCAWGPDYTGWGTDTQYFGPGTRLTVL.

This clone was counted once. The V call is TRBV11-2, the J call TRBJ2-5, with TRBD1 matching 8 bases. V gave up 5 bases and J gave up 2 bases; unmatched junction bases: 4. There are 14 residues in the CDR3. Germline loops: CDR1 SGHAT, CDR2 FQNNGV. In DNA, the CDR3 is TGTGCCAGCAGCGTCCGGGACAGGCAAGAGACCCAGTACTTC. Translating gives CASSVRDRQETQYF.

This clone was detected a few times. The rearrangement joins TRBV30 to TRBJ2-2, with D maybe TRBD2 (6 bases). Germline values: CDR1 GTSNPN, CDR2 SVGIG (reference sequence). The V and J ends lost 5 bases and 2 bases respectively, with 12 bases between them. The CDR3 has 14 amino acids. CDR3 loop: CAWDSGINTGELFF. The CDR3 DNA follows: TGTGCCTGGGATAGCGGAATTAACACCGGGGAGCTGTTTTTT.

This clone was counted ten times or more. CDR3: CASGKVQGAATNEKLFF. DNA for the CDR3: TGTGCCAGCGGCAAAGTCCAGGGAGCAGCAACTAATGAAAAACTGTTTTTT. This sequence joins TRBV25-1 and TRBJ1-4; TRBD1 is a possible D gene (5 bases). The germline gives CDR1 MGHDK, CDR2 SYGVNS. The V and J ends lost 8 bases and 0 bases respectively, with 19 bases between them. The CDR3 sequence is 17 residues long.

Concerning this clone itself: Other DNA sequences of this sample code for an identical CDR3. The chain joins TRBV5-1 to TRBJ2-5; 10 nucleotides align to TRBD2. CDR3 size: 14 residues. Germline V gene lookup returns CDR1 SGHRS and CDR2 YFSETQ. J gave up 3 bases and V 2 bases, and 1 base lay outside the gene matches. CDR3 loop: CASSFLAGEETQYF. The CDR3 DNA sequence: TGCGCCAGCAGCTTTCTAGCGGGGGAAGAGACCCAGTACTTC.

V gene TRBV30 combines with J gene TRBJ2-1, with 12 bases that match TRBD2. The germline V gene encodes CDR1 GTSNPN and CDR2 SVGIG (reference sequence). The J segment lost 0 bases and the V segment lost 2 bases, leaving 5 bases of the junction unmatched. The CDR3 runs 17 residues. The CDR3 region is CAWSRGLAGSSYNEQFF. As DNA, the CDR3 is TGTGCCTGGAGTCGGGGACTAGCGGGTAGCTCCTACAATGAGCAGTTCTTC.

This clone was seen a handful of times. The chain carries TRBV9 and TRBJ2-5, with a weak D call TRBD2 (6 bases). With 5 bases removed from V and 1 base from J, the gap between germline ends came to 12 bases. The germline CDR1 and CDR2 sequences are SGDLS and YYNGEE. This CDR3 contains 14 residues. The CDR3 here is CASSRRDFQETQYF. The CDR3 nucleotides read TGTGCCAGCAGTAGAAGGGACTTCCAAGAGACCCAGTACTTC.

The chain employs TRBV4-1 and TRBJ2-5; no definite D call. V lost 6 bases and J lost 4, with 12 bases in between. The CDR3 is made up of 13 amino acids. The germline gives CDR1 MGHRA, CDR2 YSYEKL. The CDR3 is CASSRLVGETQYF. In nucleotides, the CDR3 is TGCGCCAGCAGTCGACTTGTTGGAGAGACCCAGTACTTC.

This sequence joins TRBV11-2 and TRBJ1-2; D gene uncertain. The V end was cut by 0 bases, the J end by 3 bases, with 5 bases between. Germline V gives CDR1 SGHAT, CDR2 FQNNGV. The CDR3 totals 13 residues. The CDR3 bases are TGTGCCAGCAGCTTAGACGAGGACTATGGCTACACCTTC. This codes for CASSLDEDYGYTF.

This clone has only a few counts. V gene TRBV7-2 combines with J gene TRBJ2-3, with D possibly being TRBD1 (6 bases). The V and J ends lost 5 bases and 7 bases respectively, with 16 bases between them. The CDR3 runs 14 residues. Germline assignment: CDR1 SGHTA and CDR2 FQGNSA. The CDR3 reads CASSLYPQGNTQYF. CDR3 DNA sequence: TGTGCCAGCAGCCTATACCCCCAGGGGAATACGCAGTATTTT.

This clone has only a few counts. The V gene is TRBV25-1, the J gene TRBJ2-7; the match to TRBD2 covers 9 bases. This CDR3 spans 15 amino acids. Germline lookup yields CDR1 MGHDK and CDR2 SYGVNS. V shed 5 bases and J 3 bases; nucleotides not matched to a gene: 8. Here the CDR3 DNA reads TGTGCCAGCAGTTTTAGCGGGAGCGCCAACTACGAGCAGTACTTC. Its protein is CASSFSGSANYEQYF.